The 11 T cell receptor beta chains in this list originate from one sample, sequenced in a study of early T cells in non-severe SARS-CoV-2 infection. TCRdb processed the 5' RACE reads anew with MiXCR; each CDR3 protein has one entry. The sample yields some 50,000 distinct CDR3 sequences, less than 9.5% seen once. The source material was whole blood. The receptor set was obtained from an adult who was a healthcare worker with PCR-confirmed SARS-CoV-2 infection or an uninfected control (not recorded which).

This chain connects TRBV3-1 to TRBJ1-4; D may be TRBD1 (5 bases). Germline V CDR1 and CDR2: LGHDT, YNNKEL (reference sequence). This CDR3 spans 15 amino acids. The germline V and J ends were trimmed by 2 bases and 8 bases, with 15 bases remaining between them. The CDR3: CASSQSGRVGEKLFF. The CDR3 DNA follows: TGTGCCAGCAGCCAATCCGGCAGGGTAGGGGAAAAACTGTTTTTT.

This clonotype was counted many times. This chain connects TRBV20-1 to TRBJ2-2; 9 bases map to TRBD2. This CDR3 region has 18 residues. With 1 base clipped from V and 0 bases from J, the junction kept 9 bases outside the gene matches. The germline V gene has CDR1 DFQATT and CDR2 SNEGSKA (reference sequence). CDR3 loop: CSARVALAGYANTGELFF. CDR3 nucleotide sequence: TGCAGTGCTAGAGTGGCGCTAGCGGGGTACGCGAACACCGGGGAGCTGTTTTTT.

There are many counts of this clonotype. The V call is TRBV7-9, the J call TRBJ1-4; D unclear. V lost 5 bases to trimming and J lost 5 bases, with 15 bases between them. Germline V lookup: CDR1 SEHNR, CDR2 FQNEAQ (reference sequence). This CDR3 region has 15 residues. The DNA of the CDR3 is TGTGCCAGCAGCCCTCCGGGAGGAGGGAATGAAAAACTGTTTTTT. Its translation: CASSPPGGGNEKLFF.

This clonotype occurred many times. V and J are TRBV2 and TRBJ1-2; perhaps TRBD1 as D (5 bases). The CDR3 sequence is 14 residues long. From germline, CDR1 is SNHLY and CDR2 FYNNEI. Trimming left V 5 bases short and J 0 bases short, with 10 bases between. This CDR3 is CASSFQQANYGYTF. As DNA, the CDR3 is TGTGCCAGCAGTTTTCAACAGGCTAACTATGGCTACACCTTC.

The rearrangement uses TRBV5-1 and TRBJ1-6, with D unresolved. CDR3 length: 16 residues. CDR1 SGHRS and CDR2 YFSETQ come from the germline V gene. Deletions cut 0 bases from V and 6 bases from J, with 13 bases between. The CDR3: CASSLGGNGGNSPLHF. The CDR3 bases are TGCGCCAGCAGCTTGGGGGGAAACGGTGGTAATTCACCCCTCCACTTT.

This clonotype was seen repeatedly, ten times or more. The chain couples TRBV28 to TRBJ2-2, with a tentative D call TRBD2 (6 bases). Trimming took off 7 bases at V and 6 bases at J, with 18 bases between the two ends. CDR1 is MDHEN, CDR2 SYDVKM, per germline. CDR3 size: 15 residues. The CDR3 DNA reads as TGTGCCAGCACCGGAGGTCTAGCGAGGGCCGGGGAGCTGTTTTTT. Amino acid sequence: CASTGGLARAGELFF.

The chain employs TRBV5-1 and TRBJ2-1, with 8 bases aligning to TRBD2. This CDR3 region has 17 residues. V lost 4 bases to trimming and J lost 3 bases; unmatched junction nucleotides: 12. Per germline, CDR1 SGHRS and CDR2 YFSETQ. The DNA for the CDR3 is TGCGCCAGCAGCCCCCAACTAAGCGGGAGAGACTACAATGAGCAGTTCTTC. It codes for CASSPQLSGRDYNEQFF.

This clonotype was counted at least ten times. The chain joins TRBV20-1 to TRBJ1-2; TRBD1 is a possible D gene (6 bases). The germline V gene has CDR1 DFQATT and CDR2 SNEGSKA (reference sequence). Deletions cut 5 bases from V and 4 bases from J, with 11 bases between. CDR3 size: 12 residues. The CDR3 coding sequence is TGCAGTGCTGCCCCGGACAGCTATGGCTACACCTTC. Its translation is CSAAPDSYGYTF.

The sample holds many counts of this clonotype. The rearrangement joins TRBV7-9 to TRBJ2-7, with TRBD1 identical over 9 bases. Per germline, CDR1 SEHNR and CDR2 FQNEAQ (reference sequence). The CDR3 covers 14 residues. The ends lost 6 bases at V and 5 bases at J; junction bases unmatched: 8. The CDR3 DNA follows: TGTGCCAGCAGAACAGGGGGCGAGGTGAACGAGCAGTACTTC. It is translated as CASRTGGEVNEQYF.

The rearrangement joins TRBV6-2 or TRBV6-3 to TRBJ2-5; TRBD1 matches at 7 bases. This CDR3 is built from 18 residues. V gave up 6 bases and J gave up 2 bases; unmatched junction bases: 18. Germline CDR1 MNHEY, CDR2 SVGEGT. CDR3 region: CASSQMDRKGRKQETQYF. The DNA of the CDR3 is TGTGCCAGCAGCCAGATGGACAGGAAGGGCCGAAAACAAGAGACCCAGTACTTC.

This clonotype was recorded at least ten times. The chain is built from TRBV11-2 and TRBJ2-1; no firm D call. The germline V and J ends were trimmed by 5 bases and 0 bases, with 20 bases remaining between them. The CDR3 spans 18 residues. CDR1 SGHAT and CDR2 FQNNGV come from the germline V gene. The CDR3 DNA follows: TGTGCCAGCAGCCATTACGGTCAGCCGCTAAGCTCCTACAATGAGCAGTTCTTC. It yields the protein CASSHYGQPLSSYNEQFF.